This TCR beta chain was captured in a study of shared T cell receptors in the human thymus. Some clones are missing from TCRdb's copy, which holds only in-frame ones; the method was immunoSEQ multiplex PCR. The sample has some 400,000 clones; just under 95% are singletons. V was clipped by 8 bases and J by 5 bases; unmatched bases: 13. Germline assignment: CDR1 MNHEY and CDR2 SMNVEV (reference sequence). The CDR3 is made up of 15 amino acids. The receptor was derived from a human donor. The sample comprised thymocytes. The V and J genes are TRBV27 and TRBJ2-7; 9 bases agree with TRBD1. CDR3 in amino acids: CASSRRGTGSNEQYF. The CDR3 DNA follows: TGTGCCAGCTCCCGGAGGGGGACAGGGTCAAACGAGCAGTACTTC.